Following are 21 T cell receptor beta chains from one sample sequenced in a study of blood T cell repertoires in COVID-19. Sequencing was performed with immunoSEQ multiplex PCR; in TCRdb, only in-frame clones are kept and a portion is missing. The table records 200,000 to 250,000 clones, around 85% of them present only once. Sequencing input: peripheral blood. These receptor sequences come from a woman in her seventies with COVID-19, enrolled during active disease.

This clone has only one observation. The rearrangement links TRBV2 to TRBJ2-2; weak D call: TRBD2 (5 bases). The V end was cut by 5 bases, the J end by 6 bases, with 13 bases between. This CDR3 contains 14 residues. Germline CDR1 is SNHLY and CDR2 is FYNNEI. The CDR3 DNA follows: TGTGCCAGCAGTCAGCCTAGCCGGGCCGGGGAGCTGTTTTTT. Protein product: CASSQPSRAGELFF.

CDR3 residues: CASSLASRRGTGETQYF. Here the CDR3 DNA reads TGTGCCAGCAGCTTGGCCAGTCGCAGAGGGACAGGGGAGACCCAGTACTTC. The rearrangement joins TRBV5-4 to TRBJ2-5, with 9 bases identical to TRBD1. The junction had 11 bases not matched to a gene; V was cut back by 0 bases and J by 5 bases. CDR1 is SGHNT, CDR2 YYREEE, per germline (reference sequence). The CDR3 runs 17 residues. Supplemented by reference TRBV5-4 and TRBJ2-5, the full variable domain reads ETGVTQSPTHLIKTRGQQVTLRCSSQSGHNTVSWYQQALGQGPQFIFQYYREEENGRGNFPPRFSGLQFPNYSSELNVNALELDDSALYLCASSLASRRGTGETQYFGPGTRLLVL.

V and J are TRBV5-1 and TRBJ1-1, with a possible D match to TRBD1 (6 bases). Germline V lookup: CDR1 SGHRS, CDR2 YFSETQ. This CDR3 is 15 amino acids long. Trimming stripped 0 bases from V and 4 bases from J, with 13 bases between. The CDR3 is CASSLAGGRVTEAFF. In DNA form, the CDR3 reads TGCGCCAGCAGCTTGGCGGGGGGCAGGGTCACTGAAGCTTTCTTT.

This clone showed up just a few times. The chain has TRBV6-2 or TRBV6-3 and TRBJ2-7; tentative D call: TRBD2 (6 bases). The CDR3 runs to 14 residues. Germline CDR1 reads MNHEY; CDR2 reads SVGEGT. V was pared by 2 bases and J by 4 bases, with 12 bases between. The DNA for the CDR3 is TGTGCCAGCAGTTACCGGCCGGGGAGGTACGAGCAGTACTTC. Its translation: CASSYRPGRYEQYF.

The chain uses TRBV5-1 and TRBJ1-2, with a tentative D call TRBD1 (5 bases). Trimming took off 4 bases at V and 8 bases at J, with 18 bases between the two ends. Germline CDR1 is SGHRS and CDR2 is YFSETQ. The CDR3 has 14 residues. Written as DNA, the CDR3 is TGCGCCAGCAGCCCCGGGGGGGGAGAGAGGGGCTACACCTTC. This gives the protein CASSPGGGERGYTF. The variable domain in full, completed from reference TRBV5-1 and TRBJ1-2, reads KAGVTQTPRYLIKTRGQQVTLSCSPISGHRSVSWYQQTPGQGLQFLFEYFSETQRNKGNFPGRFSGRQFSNSRSEMNVSTLELGDSALYLCASSPGGGERGYTFGSGTRLTVV.

The gene calls are TRBV5-1 and TRBJ2-5; 11 nucleotides line up with TRBD2. CDR3 length equals 16 residues. Germline values: CDR1 SGHRS, CDR2 YFSETQ. Trimming removed 4 bases from V and 4 bases from J; junction bases left unmatched: 9. The CDR3 nucleotides are TGCGCCAGCAGCCAAACTAGCGGGAGCGTTGGAGAGACCCAGTACTTC. Translated, it gives CASSQTSGSVGETQYF. Looking up the rest from reference TRBV5-1 and TRBJ2-5 gives the full variable domain: KAGVTQTPRYLIKTRGQQVTLSCSPISGHRSVSWYQQTPGQGLQFLFEYFSETQRNKGNFPGRFSGRQFSNSRSEMNVSTLELGDSALYLCASSQTSGSVGETQYFGPGTRLLVL.

This clone was seen once. The chain joins TRBV24-1 to TRBJ2-3; 8 bases align to TRBD1. The V gene end was trimmed by 4 bases and the J gene end by 2 bases; junction bases not matched to a gene: 13. The CDR3 length is 18 residues. The V gene's germline CDR1 is KGHDR and CDR2 SFDVKD. CDR3 bases: TGTGCCACCAGTGACCCTGGACAGGGTGGGCTATACACAGATACGCAGTATTTT. Translated: CATSDPGQGGLYTDTQYF.

This rearrangement joins TRBV7-2 to TRBJ1-2, with a weak D call TRBD1 (5 bases). The CDR3 extends over 13 amino acids. Deletions cut 5 bases from V and 8 bases from J, with 15 bases between. Germline loops: CDR1 SGHTA, CDR2 FQGNSA. CDR3 bases: TGTGCCAGCAGCGGACAACTCCTAGGAGGCTACACCTTC. Translation gives CASSGQLLGGYTF.

The chain recombines TRBV7-9 with TRBJ2-5, with D tentatively TRBD1 (6 bases). There are 16 residues in the CDR3. V shed 1 base and J shed 3 bases, with 15 bases lying between them. Germline assignment: CDR1 SEHNR and CDR2 FQNEAQ (reference sequence). CDR3 loop: CASSLVVFAGEETQYF. Written as DNA, the CDR3 is TGTGCCAGCAGCTTAGTAGTATTTGCAGGGGAAGAGACCCAGTACTTC.

This chain uses TRBV7-3 with TRBJ1-1, with D tentatively TRBD1 (6 bases). V shed 4 bases and J shed 2 bases, with 11 bases lying between them. The CDR3 extends over 14 amino acids. CDR1 and CDR2 from the germline V gene are SGHTA and FQGTGA. The chain's CDR3 is CASSSGAGNTEAFF. CDR3 DNA sequence: TGTGCCAGCAGCTCAGGGGCCGGTAACACTGAAGCTTTCTTT.

This sequence joins TRBV11-2 and TRBJ2-1; TRBD2 is a possible D gene (6 bases). V shed 4 bases and J shed 9 bases, with 19 bases lying between them. The V gene's germline CDR1 is SGHAT and CDR2 FQNNGV. This CDR3 contains 15 residues. This chain's CDR3 is CASSSSGPDGGEQFF. CDR3 DNA sequence: TGTGCCAGCAGCTCAAGCGGGCCCGATGGGGGTGAGCAGTTCTTC.

The chain has TRBV5-8 and TRBJ1-6, with D maybe TRBD1 (5 bases). This CDR3 is 13 amino acids long. Germline CDR1 is SGHTS and CDR2 is YDEGEE. The V end lost 10 bases, the J end lost 9 bases, and 17 bases lay between the germline ends. The CDR3 here is CAGGRREGSPLHF. CDR3 in DNA: TGTGCCGGGGGTCGCAGGGAGGGTTCACCCCTCCACTTT.

This chain connects TRBV18 to TRBJ1-3; D may be TRBD1 (5 bases). In germline, CDR1 is KGHSH, CDR2 LQKENI. The CDR3 extends over 14 amino acids. Between the trimmed V and J ends, which lost 4 bases and 0 bases, there was a span of 7 bases. CDR3: CASSQGLSGNTIYF. In DNA form, the CDR3 reads TGTGCCAGCTCACAGGGACTCTCTGGAAACACCATATATTTT.

This clone was seen once. V usage is TRBV7-8 and J usage is TRBJ2-3; D possibly corresponds to TRBD2 (6 bases). The CDR3 extends over 17 amino acids. V dropped 7 bases and J dropped 5 bases, with 25 bases sitting between them. Germline CDR1 SGHVS, CDR2 FQNEAQ. The CDR3 reads CASTIRAIAGSGDTQYF. The CDR3 DNA reads as TGTGCCAGCACTATAAGGGCCATTGCGGGGTCGGGAGATACGCAGTATTTT.

This sequence joins TRBV2 and TRBJ2-1, with 11 bases matching TRBD2. Germline V gene lookup returns CDR1 SNHLY and CDR2 FYNNEI. V trimming: 6 bases; J trimming: 4 bases; junction bases outside the gene matches: 14. The CDR3 is made up of 18 amino acids. The CDR3: CASRTGTPGTSGYNEQFF. The CDR3 coding sequence is TGTGCCAGCAGAACCGGGACACCCGGGACTAGCGGTTACAATGAGCAGTTCTTC.

V usage is TRBV5-8 and J usage is TRBJ2-1, with TRBD2 matching over 10 bases. CDR1 SGHTS and CDR2 YDEGEE come from the germline V gene. The length of the CDR3 is 16 residues. With V trimmed by 5 bases and J by 8 bases, 13 bases remained unmatched. The CDR3 DNA sequence: TGTGCCAGCAGTTCAAGGAGCGGGAGGGCCCTCGATGAGCAGTTCTTC. Translation: CASSSRSGRALDEQFF.

The gene calls are TRBV24-1 and TRBJ1-5; TRBD1 matches 9 bases. Unmatched junction bases numbered 11, after V lost 6 bases and J lost 6 bases. CDR3 length: 16 amino acids. In germline, CDR1 is KGHDR, CDR2 SFDVKD. CDR3 loop: CATSHAQGAPGQPQHF. The CDR3, as DNA: TGTGCCACCAGTCATGCACAGGGGGCGCCGGGTCAGCCCCAGCATTTT.

CDR3 DNA: TGTGCCAGCTCACCAAGCAGAATAGGACAGGGGGTCGCCTACGAGCAGTACTTC. Amino acid sequence: CASSPSRIGQGVAYEQYF. The V call is TRBV18, the J call TRBJ2-7, with 10 bases fitting TRBD1. The CDR3 is made up of 18 amino acids. In germline, CDR1 is KGHSH, CDR2 LQKENI. V gave up 2 bases and J gave up 2 bases; unmatched junction bases: 12.

This chain uses TRBV7-2 with TRBJ1-6, with D uncertain. This CDR3 has 16 residues. Germline V gene sequence: CDR1 SGHTA, CDR2 FQGNSA. Trimming took off 3 bases at V and 3 bases at J, with 12 bases between the two ends. CDR3 nucleotide sequence: TGTGCCAGCAGCTTTGGACCTAGCCACTATAATTCACCCCTCCACTTT. Protein sequence: CASSFGPSHYNSPLHF.

This chain links TRBV11-1 with TRBJ2-2, with a tentative D call TRBD1 (7 bases). Per germline, CDR1 SGHAT and CDR2 FQDESV (reference sequence). CDR3 length: 16 residues. V dropped 5 bases and J dropped 5 bases, with 18 bases sitting between them. Written as DNA, the CDR3 is TGTGCCAGCAGCACCCGACAGGGAGGTAGAACCGGGGAGCTGTTTTTT. It translates to CASSTRQGGRTGELFF.

The chain links TRBV6-5 to TRBJ2-7, with a possible D match to TRBD2 (7 bases). V was cut by 2 bases and J by 4 bases, with 12 bases left in between. The V gene's germline CDR1 is MNHEY and CDR2 SVGAGI. The CDR3 extends over 14 amino acids. DNA for the CDR3: TGTGCCAGCAGTTACGCACGGGGGGCTTACGAGCAGTACTTC. This sequence encodes CASSYARGAYEQYF.